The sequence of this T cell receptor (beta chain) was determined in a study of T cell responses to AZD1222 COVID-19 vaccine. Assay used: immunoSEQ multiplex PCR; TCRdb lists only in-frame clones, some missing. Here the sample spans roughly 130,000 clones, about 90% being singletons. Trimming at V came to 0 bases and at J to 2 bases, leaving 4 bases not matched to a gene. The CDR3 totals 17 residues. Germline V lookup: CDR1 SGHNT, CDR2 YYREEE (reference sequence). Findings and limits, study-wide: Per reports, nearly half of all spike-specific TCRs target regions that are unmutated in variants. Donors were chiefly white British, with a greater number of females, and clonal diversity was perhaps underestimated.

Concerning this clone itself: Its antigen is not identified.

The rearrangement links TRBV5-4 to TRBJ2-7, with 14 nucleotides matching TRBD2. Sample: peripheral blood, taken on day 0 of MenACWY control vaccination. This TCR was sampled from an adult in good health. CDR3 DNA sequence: TGTGCCAGCAGCTTGGTGAGGACTAGCGGGAGGACCTACGAGCAGTACTTC. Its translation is CASSLVRTSGRTYEQYF.